This entry lists 4 T cell receptor beta chains sequenced from one sample in a study of T cell responses to AZD1222 COVID-19 vaccine. Method: immunoSEQ multiplex PCR; TCRdb's copy keeps in-frame clones and lacks some. Of approximately 83,000 clones in the sample, around nine tenths are singletons; the top ten hold less than 5.5%. Sequencing used peripheral blood, obtained on day 0 of MenACWY control vaccination. Receptors were obtained from an adult in good health.

The chain links TRBV28 to TRBJ2-5; 7 nucleotides match TRBD2. CDR1 and CDR2 (germline): MDHEN, SYDVKM. This CDR3 comprises 18 residues. V was pared by 4 bases and J by 1 base, with 15 bases of the junction left unmatched. DNA for the CDR3: TGTGCCAGCAGTTCTCTTACTCTTAATAGCGGGCTCCAAGAGACCCAGTACTTC. It yields the protein CASSSLTLNSGLQETQYF.

This rearrangement joins TRBV7-9 to TRBJ1-1; 11 nucleotides match TRBD1. Germline loops: CDR1 SEHNR, CDR2 FQNEAQ (reference sequence). This CDR3 has 13 residues. Losses at the gene ends were 3 bases for V and 12 bases for J; bases not matched to a gene: 6. The CDR3 is CASSFQDRGQTFF. Written as DNA, the CDR3 is TGTGCCAGCAGCTTTCAGGACAGGGGGCAGACTTTCTTT.

The chain has TRBV5-6 and TRBJ1-1; the D is unclear. Germline V gives CDR1 SGHDT, CDR2 YYEEEE. The CDR3 runs to 17 residues. V was cut by 2 bases and J by 0 bases, with 17 bases left in between. The CDR3 DNA reads TGTGCCAGCAGCTTCCCACGAGAGGCCCTCATGAACACTGAAGCTTTCTTT. Translating gives CASSFPREALMNTEAFF.

Here the CDR3 reads CASSMGPLTEAFF. As DNA, the CDR3 is TGCGCCAGCAGCATGGGACCTCTCACTGAAGCTTTCTTT. This chain uses TRBV5-1 with TRBJ1-1; TRBD1 is a possible D gene (5 bases). This CDR3 spans 13 amino acids. Trimming left V 4 bases short and J 4 bases short, with 11 bases between. Germline V gene lookup returns CDR1 SGHRS and CDR2 YFSETQ.